In its sample, the clone carrying this TCR beta chain was seen many times. Its cognate antigen is unknown. CDR1 and CDR2 (germline): SQVTM, ANQGSEA. This CDR3 spans 16 amino acids. The V gene lost 1 base and the J gene lost 0 bases, with 15 bases spanning the gap. This entry comes from a study of metastatic and nonmetastatic thyroid tumors. Each patient went into thyroid surgery without having received any treatment. Study-level results: Relative to benign nodules, malignant thyroid tumors were reportedly characterized by significantly elevated TCR beta diversity in blood and tumor.

In the study's own analysis: In papillary thyroid cancer, a distant-metastasis classifier was built using CDR3 differences across clinicopathological groups. TCRdb reanalyzed the PCR reads with MiXCR. The V and J calls and clone size come from TCRdb's table, not from the authors' own analysis. Of 15,000 to 20,000 clones detected, roughly 21% appear once; the ten largest clones hold less than 9%. The chain is built from TRBV29-1 and TRBJ2-5; D is unclear. The clonotype was recovered from a female donor with papillary thyroid cancer or a benign thyroid nodule (not recorded which). Some clones in this sample may be carry-over from other donors' samples. The specimen was adjacent normal tissue. Here the CDR3 DNA reads TGCAGCGTTGAAGCTATACACGACCTGTACCAAGAGACCCAGTACTTC. Translating it yields CSVEAIHDLYQETQYF.